This T cell receptor beta chain derives from a study of blood T cells in healthy people across ages. Alongside a J-beta primer mix, a sample-barcoded 5' primer served in a second PCR lasting roughly 7 to 12 cycles. One entry per CDR3 protein results from TCRdb running MiXCR on the 5' RACE reads. Of over 1,300,000 distinct CDR3 sequences in the sample, 59% were seen once. Germline V lookup: CDR1 PRHDT, CDR2 FYEKMQ (reference sequence). The CDR3 spans 18 residues. V was pared by 1 base and J by 2 bases, with 7 bases of the junction left unmatched. The TCR was taken from a man in his late teens or twenties in good health. The chain has TRBV13 and TRBJ2-1; 11 positions agree with TRBD1. Sequencing input: blood. In nucleotides, the CDR3 is TGTGCCAGCAGCTTAGAAGGAGGACAGGGGGCCGCCTACAATGAGCAGTTCTTC. The encoded protein is CASSLEGGQGAAYNEQFF.